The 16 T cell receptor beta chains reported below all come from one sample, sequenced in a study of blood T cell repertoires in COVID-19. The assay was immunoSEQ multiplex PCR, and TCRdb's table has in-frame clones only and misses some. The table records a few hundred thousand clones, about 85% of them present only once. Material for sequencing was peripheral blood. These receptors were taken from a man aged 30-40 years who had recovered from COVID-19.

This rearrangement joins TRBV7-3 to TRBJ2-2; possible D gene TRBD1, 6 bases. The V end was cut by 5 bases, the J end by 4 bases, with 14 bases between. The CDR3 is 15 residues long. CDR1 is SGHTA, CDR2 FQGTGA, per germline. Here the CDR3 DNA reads TGTGCCAGCAGCGGAACCGACAGGCGCACCGGGGAGCTGTTTTTT. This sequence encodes CASSGTDRRTGELFF.

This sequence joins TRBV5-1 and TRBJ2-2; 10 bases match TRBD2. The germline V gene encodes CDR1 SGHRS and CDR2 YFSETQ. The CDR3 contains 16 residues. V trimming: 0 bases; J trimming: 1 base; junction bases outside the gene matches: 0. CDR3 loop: CASSLVAGGNTGELFF. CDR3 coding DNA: TGCGCCAGCAGCTTGGTAGCGGGGGGGAACACCGGGGAGCTGTTTTTT. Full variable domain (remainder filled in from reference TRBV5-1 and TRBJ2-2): KAGVTQTPRYLIKTRGQQVTLSCSPISGHRSVSWYQQTPGQGLQFLFEYFSETQRNKGNFPGRFSGRQFSNSRSEMNVSTLELGDSALYLCASSLVAGGNTGELFFGEGSRLTVL.

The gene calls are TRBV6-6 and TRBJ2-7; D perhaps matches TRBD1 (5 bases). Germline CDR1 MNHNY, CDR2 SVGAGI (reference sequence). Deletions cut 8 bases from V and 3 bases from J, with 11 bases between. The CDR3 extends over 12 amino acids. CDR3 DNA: TGTGCCAGCTGGGCAGGGAACTACGAGCAGTACTTC. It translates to CASWAGNYEQYF.

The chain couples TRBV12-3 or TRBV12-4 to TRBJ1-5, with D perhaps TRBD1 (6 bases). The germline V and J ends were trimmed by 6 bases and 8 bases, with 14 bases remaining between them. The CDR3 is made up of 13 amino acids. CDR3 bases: TGTGCCAGCAGACAGGGTAAGGTAGAGCCCCAGCATTTT. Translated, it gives CASRQGKVEPQHF.

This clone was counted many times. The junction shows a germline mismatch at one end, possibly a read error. The CDR3 reads CASRLGQVNSEAFF. The CDR3 DNA sequence: TGTGCCAGCCGCCTGGGACAGGTGAACTCTGAAGCTTTCTTT. J is TRBJ1-1 and V is TRBV6-2 or TRBV6-3; TRBD1 matches 8 bases. Germline CDR1 is MNHEY and CDR2 is SVGEGT. The CDR3 has 14 residues.

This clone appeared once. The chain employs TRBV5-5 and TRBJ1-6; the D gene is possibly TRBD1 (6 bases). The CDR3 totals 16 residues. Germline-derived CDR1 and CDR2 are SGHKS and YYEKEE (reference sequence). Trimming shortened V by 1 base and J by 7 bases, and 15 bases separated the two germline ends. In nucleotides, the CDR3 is TGTGCCAGCAGCTTGTCTGCAGGGGCGCGGAATTCACCCCTCCACTTT. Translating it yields CASSLSAGARNSPLHF.

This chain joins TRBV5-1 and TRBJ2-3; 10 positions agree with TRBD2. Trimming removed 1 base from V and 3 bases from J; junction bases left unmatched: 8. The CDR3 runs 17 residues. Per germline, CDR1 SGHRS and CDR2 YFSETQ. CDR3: CASSLQGGLAYTDTQYF. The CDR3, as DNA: TGCGCCAGCAGCTTGCAAGGGGGACTAGCGTATACAGATACGCAGTATTTT.

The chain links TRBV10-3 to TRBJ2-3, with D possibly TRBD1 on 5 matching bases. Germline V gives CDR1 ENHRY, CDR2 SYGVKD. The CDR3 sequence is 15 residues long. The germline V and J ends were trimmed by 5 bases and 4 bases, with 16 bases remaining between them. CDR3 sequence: CAISPWGQGSDTQYF. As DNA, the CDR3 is TGTGCCATCAGTCCCTGGGGCCAGGGCTCAGATACGCAGTATTTT.

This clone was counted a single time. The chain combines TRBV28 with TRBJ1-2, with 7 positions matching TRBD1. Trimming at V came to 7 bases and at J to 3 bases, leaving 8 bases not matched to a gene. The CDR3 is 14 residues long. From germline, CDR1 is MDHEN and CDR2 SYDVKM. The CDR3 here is CASTNPGGYYGYTF. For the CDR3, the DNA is TGTGCCAGCACAAACCCAGGGGGTTACTATGGCTACACCTTC.

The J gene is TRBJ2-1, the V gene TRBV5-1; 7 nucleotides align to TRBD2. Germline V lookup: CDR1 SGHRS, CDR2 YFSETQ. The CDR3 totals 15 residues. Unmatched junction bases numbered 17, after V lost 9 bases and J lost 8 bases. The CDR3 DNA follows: TGCGCCACCTTCACAGCCCCGGGGGGTATCGATGAGCAGTTCTTC. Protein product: CATFTAPGGIDEQFF.

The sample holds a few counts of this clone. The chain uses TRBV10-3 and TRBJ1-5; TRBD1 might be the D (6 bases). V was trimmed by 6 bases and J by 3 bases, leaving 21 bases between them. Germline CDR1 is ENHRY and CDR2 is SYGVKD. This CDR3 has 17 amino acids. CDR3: CAISLNSGHIFNQPQHF. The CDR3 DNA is TGTGCCATCAGCCTAAATTCGGGACACATTTTCAATCAGCCCCAGCATTTT.

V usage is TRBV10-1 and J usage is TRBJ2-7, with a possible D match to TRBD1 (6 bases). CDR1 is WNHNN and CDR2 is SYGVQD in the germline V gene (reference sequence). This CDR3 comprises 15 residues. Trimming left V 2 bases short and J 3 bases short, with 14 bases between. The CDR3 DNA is TGCGCCAGCAGTGAGCCCCCGGGACATGGCTACGAGCAGTACGTC. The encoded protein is CASSEPPGHGYEQYV.

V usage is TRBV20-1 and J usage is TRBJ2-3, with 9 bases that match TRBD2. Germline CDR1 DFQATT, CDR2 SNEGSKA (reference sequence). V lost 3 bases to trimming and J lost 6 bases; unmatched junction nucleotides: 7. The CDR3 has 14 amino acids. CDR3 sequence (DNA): TGCAGTGCTAGTACCGCGGGGGGGCTTGATACGCAGTATTTT. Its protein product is CSASTAGGLDTQYF.

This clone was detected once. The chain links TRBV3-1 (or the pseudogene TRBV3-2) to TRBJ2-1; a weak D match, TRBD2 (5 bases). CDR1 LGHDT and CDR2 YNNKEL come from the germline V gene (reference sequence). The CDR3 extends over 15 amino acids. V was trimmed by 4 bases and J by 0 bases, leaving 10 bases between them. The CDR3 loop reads CASSLWTSSYNEQFF. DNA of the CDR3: TGTGCCAGCAGCCTCTGGACTTCCTCCTACAATGAGCAGTTCTTC.

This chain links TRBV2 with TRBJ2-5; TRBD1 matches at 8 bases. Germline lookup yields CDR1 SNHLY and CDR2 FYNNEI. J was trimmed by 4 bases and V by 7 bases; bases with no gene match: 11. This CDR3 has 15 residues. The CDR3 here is CASTRQGTLGETQYF. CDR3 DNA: TGTGCCAGCACCAGACAGGGGACTTTGGGAGAGACCCAGTACTTC.

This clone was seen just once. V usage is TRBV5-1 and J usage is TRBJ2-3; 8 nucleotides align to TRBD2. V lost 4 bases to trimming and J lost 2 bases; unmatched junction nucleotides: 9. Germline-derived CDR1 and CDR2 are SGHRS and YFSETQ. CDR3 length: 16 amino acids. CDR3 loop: CASSPWGGGNTDTQYF. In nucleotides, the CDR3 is TGCGCCAGCAGCCCCTGGGGCGGGGGGAACACAGATACGCAGTATTTT.